Following are 30 T cell receptor beta chains from one sample sequenced in a study of technical replicates of blood from a handful of donors. Sequencing used immunoSEQ multiplex PCR; TCRdb keeps in-frame clones, though not all of them. Of about 16,000 clones in the sample, 87% were seen once. The sample comprised PBMCs. Receptor source: a human donor in good health.

The chain recombines TRBV23-1 with TRBJ2-1, with 13 bases aligning to TRBD2. TRBV23-1 is an open reading frame, and its role is uncertain. The V gene end was trimmed by 2 bases and the J gene end by 0 bases; junction bases not matched to a gene: 7. This CDR3 region has 19 residues. The CDR3 nucleotides read TGCGCCAGCAGTCAAACGGGACTAGCGGGGTTAAGCTCCTACAATGAGCAGTTCTTC. Its protein is CASSQTGLAGLSSYNEQFF.

The sample holds a few counts of this clone. This chain connects TRBV20-1 to TRBJ2-2; the D gene is possibly TRBD2 (5 bases). This CDR3 has 11 amino acids. With 6 bases removed from V and 9 bases from J, the gap between germline ends came to 11 bases. Germline V CDR1 and CDR2: DFQATT, SNEGSKA (reference sequence). The CDR3 DNA is TGCAGTGCCGGGGATGGGAGGGAGCTGTTTTTT. This encodes CSAGDGRELFF.

The V gene is TRBV6-1, the J gene TRBJ2-1; 11 bases map to TRBD2. V lost 4 bases, J lost 8 bases, and 4 bases stayed unmatched. The germline V gene encodes CDR1 MNHNS and CDR2 SASEGT. The CDR3 runs 14 residues. CDR3 bases: TGTGCCAGCAGTGGTAGCGGGAGGGCCTATGAGCAGTTCTTC. It codes for CASSGSGRAYEQFF.

In its sample, this clone was seen once. V usage is TRBV6-6 and J usage is TRBJ2-4; 12 bases fit TRBD2. Germline loops: CDR1 MNHNY, CDR2 SVGAGI (reference sequence). The CDR3 consists of 14 residues. Unmatched junction bases numbered 1, after V lost 0 bases and J lost 10 bases. Here the CDR3 reads CASSYSTSGRIQYF. In DNA form, the CDR3 reads TGTGCCAGCAGTTACTCGACTAGCGGGAGAATTCAGTACTTC.

The rearrangement links TRBV6-1 to TRBJ2-7, with a weak D call TRBD2 (5 bases). Trimming stripped 4 bases from V and 3 bases from J, with 10 bases between. The CDR3 sequence is 13 residues long. CDR1 and CDR2 (germline): MNHNS, SASEGT. The CDR3 DNA is TGTGCCAGCAGTGCCGGGAATAACTACGAGCAGTACTTC. It is translated as CASSAGNNYEQYF.

This chain uses TRBV19 with TRBJ2-7; D is ambiguous. This CDR3 spans 13 amino acids. The germline CDR1 and CDR2 sequences are LNHDA and SQIVND (reference sequence). V lost 3 bases to trimming and J lost 7 bases, with 13 bases between them. CDR3 in amino acids: CASSIKHGWEQYF. In DNA, the CDR3 is TGTGCCAGTAGTATTAAGCATGGTTGGGAGCAGTACTTC. Full variable domain (rest looked up from reference TRBV19 and TRBJ2-7): DGGITQSPKYLFRKEGQNVTLSCEQNLNHDAMYWYRQDPGQGLRLIYYSQIVNDFQKGDIAEGYSVSREKKESFPLTVTSAQKNPTAFYLCASSIKHGWEQYFGPGTRLTVT.

This clone has just a few counts. The chain combines TRBV6-1 with TRBJ2-7; unclear D gene. Trimming cost V 5 bases and J 4 bases, with 6 bases left between them. From germline, CDR1 is MNHNS and CDR2 SASEGT. This CDR3 contains 11 residues. CDR3 residues: CASSPSYEQYF. For the CDR3, the DNA is TGTGCCAGCAGTCCCAGTTACGAGCAGTACTTC.

This CDR3 is CAWSPGSGGTYF. For the CDR3, the DNA is TGTGCCTGGAGTCCAGGCTCCGGGGGGACGTACTTC. The chain couples TRBV30 to TRBJ2-7; 7 bases are shared with TRBD2. The CDR3 spans 12 residues. V shed 2 bases, J shed 12 bases, and the junction held 10 bases outside the gene matches. In germline, CDR1 is GTSNPN, CDR2 SVGIG (reference sequence).

The chain uses TRBV4-2 and TRBJ2-2, with 12 bases fitting TRBD2. Germline assignment: CDR1 LGHNA and CDR2 YNFKEQ. This CDR3 region has 20 residues. V shed 0 bases, J shed 2 bases, and the junction held 10 bases outside the gene matches. The CDR3: CASSQDPLAGGPENTGELFF. The CDR3 DNA reads TGTGCCAGCAGCCAAGACCCTCTAGCGGGAGGGCCCGAAAACACCGGGGAGCTGTTTTTT.

The CDR3 sequence: CASSMGLVYEQYF. CDR3 in DNA: TGTGCCAGTAGTATGGGACTAGTCTACGAGCAGTACTTC. This chain connects TRBV19 to TRBJ2-7; 8 nucleotides agree with TRBD2. Per germline, CDR1 LNHDA and CDR2 SQIVND (reference sequence). Unmatched junction bases numbered 1, after V lost 3 bases and J lost 3 bases. The length of the CDR3 is 13 residues.

The rearrangement uses TRBV27 and TRBJ1-4; 9 bases agree with TRBD1. Germline CDR1 and CDR2: MNHEY and SMNVEV (reference sequence). J lost 6 bases, V lost 3 bases, and 5 bases had no gene match. This CDR3 has 15 residues. The CDR3, as DNA: TGTGCCAGCAGTTTTAAGTGGACAGGGGATGAAAAACTGTTTTTT. Translation: CASSFKWTGDEKLFF.

The J gene is TRBJ2-1, the V gene TRBV19, with TRBD2 identical over 11 bases. Germline CDR1 and CDR2: LNHDA and SQIVND (reference sequence). This CDR3 region has 13 residues. V gave up 8 bases and J gave up 5 bases; unmatched junction bases: 2. The CDR3 protein is CASGTSGNNEQFF. CDR3 nucleotides: TGTGCCAGTGGGACTAGCGGAAACAATGAGCAGTTCTTC.

The V gene is TRBV11-2, the J gene TRBJ1-3; unclear D gene. Per germline, CDR1 SGHAT and CDR2 FQNNGV. The CDR3 loop spans 13 amino acids. Trimming took off 5 bases at V and 0 bases at J, with 5 bases between the two ends. The CDR3 spells CASSVFSGNTIYF. In DNA, the CDR3 is TGTGCCAGCAGCGTCTTCTCTGGAAACACCATATATTTT.

The rearrangement links TRBV7-9 to TRBJ2-3, with a weak D call TRBD2 (6 bases). This CDR3 comprises 15 residues. V lost 1 base to trimming and J lost 6 bases, with 14 bases between them. Per the germline V gene, CDR1 is SEHNR and CDR2 is FQNEAQ (reference sequence). The DNA of the CDR3 is TGTGCCAGCAGCTTAGGACGAGGGAGCGGGGATACGCAGTATTTT. It translates to CASSLGRGSGDTQYF. Filled out from reference TRBV7-9 and TRBJ2-3, the complete variable domain reads DTGVSQNPRHKITKRGQNVTFRCDPISEHNRLYWYRQTLGQGPEFLTYFQNEAQLEKSRLLSDRFSAERPKGSFSTLEIQRTEQGDSAMYLCASSLGRGSGDTQYFGPGTRLTVL.

The chain links TRBV18 to TRBJ2-5; no definite D call. CDR1 KGHSH and CDR2 LQKENI come from the germline V gene. V lost 3 bases and J 4 bases, leaving 15 bases between the germline ends. The CDR3 extends over 15 amino acids. The CDR3 DNA follows: TGTGCCAGCTCACCGAGAGAGTTCAGAGGAGAGACCCAGTACTTC. Translating gives CASSPREFRGETQYF.

This chain joins TRBV19 and TRBJ1-2; D may be TRBD1 (5 bases). V lost 4 bases and J lost 0, with 12 bases in between. From germline, CDR1 is LNHDA and CDR2 SQIVND (reference sequence). The CDR3 has 15 amino acids. The CDR3 nucleotides are TGTGCCAGTAGTACTCAGGGTGCCTCTAACTATGGCTACACCTTC. The encoded protein is CASSTQGASNYGYTF.

The chain employs TRBV5-1 and TRBJ1-1; D ambiguous. From germline, CDR1 is SGHRS and CDR2 YFSETQ. This CDR3 is 15 amino acids long. V lost 1 base to trimming and J lost 0 bases, with 10 bases between them. DNA of the CDR3: TGCGCCAGCAGCTTGCGATCCAGTTTGAACACTGAAGCTTTCTTT. It codes for CASSLRSSLNTEAFF.

CDR3 coding DNA: TGCGCCAGCAGCTTGATGTCGGATACGCAGTATTTT. Its translation: CASSLMSDTQYF. The chain has TRBV5-1 and TRBJ2-3; D gene uncertain. Germline V CDR1 and CDR2: SGHRS, YFSETQ. This CDR3 is built from 12 residues. Between the trimmed V and J ends, which lost 1 base and 6 bases, there was a span of 6 bases.

V is TRBV5-6 and J is TRBJ2-7; possible D gene TRBD2, 5 bases. CDR3 size: 12 residues. V was pared by 0 bases and J by 7 bases, with 8 bases between. Germline CDR1 SGHDT, CDR2 YYEEEE. CDR3 protein: CASSLARREQYF. CDR3 in DNA: TGTGCCAGCAGCTTGGCTCGGAGGGAGCAGTACTTC.

V and J are TRBV14 and TRBJ2-1; 12 nucleotides line up with TRBD2. Germline V lookup: CDR1 SGHDN, CDR2 FVKESK. Trimming at V came to 4 bases and at J to 8 bases, leaving 9 bases not matched to a gene. This CDR3 has 16 amino acids. The chain's CDR3 is CASSPGTSGYSDEQFF. In nucleotides, the CDR3 is TGTGCCAGCAGCCCTGGGACTAGCGGGTATAGCGATGAGCAGTTCTTC. Complete variable domain (other parts from reference TRBV14 and TRBJ2-1): EAGVTQFPSHSVIEKGQTVTLRCDPISGHDNLYWYRRVMGKEIKFLLHFVKESKQDESGMPNNRFLAERTGGTYSTLKVQPAELEDSGVYFCASSPGTSGYSDEQFFGPGTRLTVL.

The gene calls are TRBV28 and TRBJ1-1; the match to TRBD1 covers 7 bases. The CDR3 sequence is 15 residues long. Looked up from germline, CDR1 is MDHEN and CDR2 is SYDVKM. Trimming at V came to 8 bases and at J to 4 bases, leaving 13 bases not matched to a gene. CDR3 amino acids: CASSGQDDWATEAFF. The CDR3 nucleotides read TGTGCCAGCTCCGGACAGGACGACTGGGCCACTGAAGCTTTCTTT.

This clone has just one count. The gene calls are TRBV28 and TRBJ2-2; maybe TRBD2 (7 bases). The V gene's germline CDR1 is MDHEN and CDR2 SYDVKM. CDR3 length equals 15 residues. V lost 7 bases to trimming and J lost 3 bases, with 15 bases between them. CDR3 nucleotides: TGTGCCAGCACCCCGGGGGGCGGGTACACCGGGGAGCTGTTTTTT. It encodes CASTPGGGYTGELFF.

The chain links TRBV27 to TRBJ2-7; 14 nucleotides line up with TRBD2. V shed 6 bases, J shed 2 bases, and the junction held 15 bases outside the gene matches. The length of the CDR3 is 19 residues. Germline V gene data show CDR1 as MNHEY and CDR2 as SMNVEV (reference sequence). The CDR3 DNA sequence: TGTGCCAGCAGCCCCTCGGGGTCGGGACTAGCGGGAGTGGCCTACGAGCAGTACTTC. Its translation is CASSPSGSGLAGVAYEQYF.

V usage is TRBV6-1 and J usage is TRBJ1-1; D call uncertain. This CDR3 is 18 amino acids long. Trimming stripped 2 bases from V and 3 bases from J, with 22 bases between. The germline V gene has CDR1 MNHNS and CDR2 SASEGT. The CDR3 reads CASSESPPSLQRYTEAFF. CDR3 DNA: TGTGCCAGCAGTGAATCCCCTCCCAGTTTACAGCGGTACACTGAAGCTTTCTTT.

This clone has more than one count but fewer than ten. The chain joins TRBV6-5 to TRBJ2-7, with 9 bases matching TRBD1. V lost 0 bases, J lost 5 bases, and 8 bases stayed unmatched. Germline loops: CDR1 MNHEY, CDR2 SVGAGI. This CDR3 has 16 amino acids. The DNA for the CDR3 is TGTGCCAGCAGTTACTCGACCGGGACAGGGACTGACGAGCAGTACTTC. As protein: CASSYSTGTGTDEQYF.

The chain couples TRBV9 to TRBJ1-1; TRBD1 agrees at 8 bases. With V trimmed by 6 bases and J by 4 bases, 8 bases remained unmatched. Germline CDR1 SGDLS, CDR2 YYNGEE. This CDR3 has 14 amino acids. The CDR3 nucleotides are TGTGCCAGCACTCACCAGGGGGCGTTCACTGAAGCTTTCTTT. This sequence encodes CASTHQGAFTEAFF.

This clone counts as medium-sized (0.01 to 0.1%). The genes are TRBV2 and TRBJ2-3; TRBD2 aligns across 9 bases. This CDR3 has 18 residues. CDR1 and CDR2 from the germline V gene are SNHLY and FYNNEI. V was pared by 2 bases and J by 8 bases, with 17 bases of the junction left unmatched. Written as DNA, the CDR3 is TGTGCCAGCAGTGAATATGGAGCGGGAGGCCTAAAAGTCGTTACGCAGTATTTT. It codes for CASSEYGAGGLKVVTQYF.

The chain combines TRBV7-3 with TRBJ2-1; tentatively, D is TRBD2 (5 bases). CDR3 size: 13 residues. In germline, CDR1 is SGHTA, CDR2 FQGTGA. Trimming took off 5 bases at V and 9 bases at J, with 14 bases between the two ends. The CDR3 bases are TGTGCCAGCAGCCCCACACTGGCGGGTGAGCAGTTCTTC. This sequence encodes CASSPTLAGEQFF.

This clone has just one count. This chain joins TRBV7-9 and TRBJ2-2; D uncertain. This CDR3 region has 16 residues. The V end was cut by 5 bases, the J end by 3 bases, with 16 bases between. Germline V CDR1 and CDR2: SEHNR, FQNEAQ (reference sequence). The CDR3 DNA reads as TGTGCCAGCAGCCTTAGCCCCGAATGGTACACCGGGGAGCTGTTTTTT. Encoded protein: CASSLSPEWYTGELFF.

The rearrangement links TRBV13 to TRBJ2-7, with 7 bases identical to TRBD1. The CDR3 covers 19 residues. Losses at the gene ends were 1 base for V and 3 bases for J; bases not matched to a gene: 18. Germline V CDR1 and CDR2: PRHDT, FYEKMQ (reference sequence). In nucleotides, the CDR3 is TGTGCCAGCAGCTTAGTCGCAGGGAGTCACAGGGGTGGCCTCTACGAGCAGTACTTC. Its protein product is CASSLVAGSHRGGLYEQYF.